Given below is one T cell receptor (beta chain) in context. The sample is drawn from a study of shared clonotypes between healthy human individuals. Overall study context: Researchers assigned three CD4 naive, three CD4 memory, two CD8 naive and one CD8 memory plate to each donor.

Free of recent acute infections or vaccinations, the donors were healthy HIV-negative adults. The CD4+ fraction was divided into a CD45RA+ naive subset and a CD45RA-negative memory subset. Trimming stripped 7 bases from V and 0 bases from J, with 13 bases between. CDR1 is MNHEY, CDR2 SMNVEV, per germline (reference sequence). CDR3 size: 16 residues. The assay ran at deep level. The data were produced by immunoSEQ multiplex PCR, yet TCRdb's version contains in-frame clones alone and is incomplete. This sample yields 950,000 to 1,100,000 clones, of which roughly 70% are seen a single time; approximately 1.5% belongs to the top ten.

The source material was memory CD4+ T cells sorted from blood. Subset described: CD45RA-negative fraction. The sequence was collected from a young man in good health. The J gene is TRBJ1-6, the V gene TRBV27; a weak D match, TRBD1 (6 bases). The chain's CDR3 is CASNPGTSSYNSPLHF. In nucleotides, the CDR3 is TGTGCCAGCAACCCCGGGACATCCTCCTATAATTCACCCCTCCACTTT.